The rows below give T cell receptor beta chains drawn from one sample of a study of OX40 agonist ivuxolimab in advanced cancers. The assay was immunoSEQ multiplex PCR, and TCRdb's table has in-frame clones only and misses some. The sample holds tens of thousands of clones, approximately 80% seen once. The material sequenced was CD4+ or CD8+ T cells sorted from blood, taken in a trial of the OX40 agonist ivuxolimab. All receptors derive from an adult with an advanced solid tumor such as melanoma, head and neck, liver or kidney cancer. The CDR3 runs from the conserved cysteine through the conserved F or W. The D gene is left open where the match is weak. Rows may omit the clone size; those that give it use once, few, many or a size class.

v_gene: TRBV30; d_gene: .; j_gene: TRBJ1-4; abundance: .; CDR3aa: CARGIESTNEKLFF; CDR3nt: TGTGCACGGGGGATCGAGTCAACTAATGAAAAACTGTTTTTT
v_gene: TRBV6-1; d_gene: .; j_gene: TRBJ2-5; abundance: .; CDR3aa: CASRSGGETQYF; CDR3nt: TGTGCCAGCAGGAGCGGTGGAGAGACCCAGTACTTC
v_gene: TRBV6-6; d_gene: .; j_gene: TRBJ2-3; abundance: .; CDR3aa: CATRGGTSTDTQYF; CDR3nt: TGTGCCACCCGGGGCGGAACTAGCACAGATACGCAGTATTTT
v_gene: TRBV30; d_gene: TRBD1; j_gene: TRBJ1-1; abundance: .; CDR3aa: CAWSVQGQGDTEAFF; CDR3nt: TGTGCCTGGAGTGTACAGGGACAGGGTGACACTGAAGCTTTCTTT
v_gene: TRBV5-6; d_gene: .; j_gene: TRBJ2-6; abundance: .; CDR3aa: CASSLDTRGANVLTF; CDR3nt: TGTGCCAGCAGCTTGGATACTCGCGGGGCCAACGTCCTGACTTTC
v_gene: TRBV5-1; d_gene: .; j_gene: TRBJ2-5; abundance: .; CDR3aa: CASSRVAGQETQYF; CDR3nt: TGCGCCAGCAGCAGGGTGGCGGGTCAAGAGACCCAGTACTTC
v_gene: TRBV5-1; d_gene: TRBD2; j_gene: TRBJ2-5; abundance: .; CDR3aa: CASSLVPLAGVYETQYF; CDR3nt: TGCGCCAGCAGCTTGGTTCCTCTAGCGGGAGTTTATGAGACCCAGTACTTC
v_gene: TRBV15; d_gene: TRBD2; j_gene: TRBJ2-5; abundance: .; CDR3aa: CATSGGTSGRTETQYF; CDR3nt: TGTGCCACCAGCGGGGGGACTAGCGGGAGGACGGAGACCCAGTACTTC
v_gene: TRBV10-3; d_gene: .; j_gene: TRBJ1-5; abundance: few; CDR3aa: CAISAGDQPQHF; CDR3nt: TGTGCCATCAGTGCGGGTGATCAGCCCCAGCATTTT
v_gene: TRBV2; d_gene: .; j_gene: TRBJ2-1; abundance: .; CDR3aa: CASSEGASYNEQFF; CDR3nt: TGTGCCAGCAGTGAAGGGGCCTCCTACAATGAGCAGTTCTTC
v_gene: TRBV5-1; d_gene: .; j_gene: TRBJ2-1; abundance: .; CDR3aa: CASSQRAGAADEQFF; CDR3nt: TGCGCCAGCAGCCAAAGAGCCGGGGCGGCGGATGAGCAGTTCTTC
v_gene: TRBV5-5; d_gene: .; j_gene: TRBJ1-2; abundance: .; CDR3aa: CASSLEDQTVRRGYTF; CDR3nt: TGTGCCAGCAGCTTGGAGGACCAGACAGTAAGAAGGGGCTACACCTTC
v_gene: TRBV20-1; d_gene: .; j_gene: TRBJ2-1; abundance: .; CDR3aa: CSAQANEQFF; CDR3nt: TGCAGTGCCCAGGCCAATGAGCAGTTCTTC
v_gene: TRBV6-5; d_gene: TRBD1; j_gene: TRBJ2-7; abundance: few; CDR3aa: CASSYGTGLYEQYF; CDR3nt: TGTGCCAGCAGCTACGGGACAGGACTCTACGAGCAGTACTTC
v_gene: TRBV2; d_gene: TRBD2; j_gene: TRBJ2-7; abundance: .; CDR3aa: CASSAGTSGYEQYF; CDR3nt: TGTGCCAGCAGCGCCGGGACTAGCGGATACGAGCAGTACTTC
v_gene: TRBV5-1; d_gene: .; j_gene: TRBJ1-3; abundance: .; CDR3aa: CASSFEGGGNTIYF; CDR3nt: TGCGCCAGCAGCTTTGAAGGGGGTGGAAACACCATATATTTT
v_gene: TRBV4-2; d_gene: .; j_gene: TRBJ2-5; abundance: once; CDR3aa: CASSQGLGTPKGETQYF; CDR3nt: TGTGCCAGCAGCCAGGGTTTAGGGACTCCGAAAGGGGAGACCCAGTACTTC
v_gene: TRBV7-9; d_gene: .; j_gene: TRBJ1-1; abundance: .; CDR3aa: CASSLAQGWNTEAFF; CDR3nt: TGTGCCAGCAGCTTAGCACAGGGCTGGAACACTGAAGCTTTCTTT
v_gene: TRBV7-3; d_gene: TRBD2; j_gene: TRBJ2-3; abundance: .; CDR3aa: CASSSLAGGSTDTQYF; CDR3nt: TGTGCCAGCAGCTCCCTAGCGGGAGGGAGCACAGATACGCAGTATTTT
v_gene: TRBV5-1; d_gene: .; j_gene: TRBJ2-7; abundance: .; CDR3aa: CASSFAASAYEQYF; CDR3nt: TGCGCCAGCAGCTTCGCGGCTAGCGCCTACGAGCAGTACTTC
v_gene: TRBV9; d_gene: .; j_gene: TRBJ2-3; abundance: .; CDR3aa: CASSVSGVGDTQYF; CDR3nt: TGTGCCAGCAGCGTATCAGGGGTGGGAGATACGCAGTATTTT
v_gene: TRBV15; d_gene: TRBD2; j_gene: TRBJ2-5; abundance: once; CDR3aa: CATSTGTSGRNQETQYF; CDR3nt: TGTGCCACCAGCACCGGGACTAGCGGGAGGAACCAAGAGACCCAGTACTTC